The 13 T cell receptor beta chains given below trace back to one sample, sequenced in a study of T-cell reconstitution after alpha-beta-depleted transplantation in children. Their antigen targets remain unknown. Study-level points and caveats: Newly generated T cells supplied most T-cell counts and diversity one year post-transplant.

During its preparation, the TCRbeta library received unique molecular identifiers. TCRdb re-analysed the PCR reads in MiXCR, keeping a single row per CDR3 protein. The sample carries 330,000 or so distinct CDR3 sequences, 6.5% to 9% recorded once. The sequenced sample was peripheral blood, obtained 360 days after TCRalphabeta/CD19-depleted stem cell transplant. Receptors originate from a female patient aged 2 to 10 who had a stem cell transplant for Fanconi anemia, so the T cells may come from the graft donor.

This clonotype was counted at least ten times. V is TRBV6-5 and J is TRBJ1-1; no clear D gene. V was shortened by 7 bases and J by 5 bases, with 17 bases between the two germline ends. CDR1 and CDR2 from the germline V gene are MNHEY and SVGAGI. The CDR3 contains 14 residues. The CDR3 coding sequence is TGTGCCAGCAAAAAACACGGGCAAGATACTGAAGCTTTCTTT. This gives the protein CASKKHGQDTEAFF.

This clonotype was seen only a few times. This chain uses TRBV7-9 with TRBJ2-2; 8 bases map to TRBD1. Germline V lookup: CDR1 SEHNR, CDR2 FQNEAQ (reference sequence). The CDR3 runs 16 residues. J lost 2 bases, V lost 2 bases, and 4 bases had no gene match. DNA of the CDR3: TGTGCCAGCAGCTTAACGACAGGGGTCAACACCGGGGAGCTGTTTTTT. Protein: CASSLTTGVNTGELFF.

This clonotype was recorded many times. The CDR3, as DNA: TGCAGTGCTAGAGATCTCAGGGGCGCGAATGAAAAACTGTTTTTT. This codes for CSARDLRGANEKLFF. This chain links TRBV20-1 with TRBJ1-4, with D perhaps TRBD1 (6 bases). Germline CDR1 is DFQATT and CDR2 is SNEGSKA (reference sequence). V gave up 0 bases and J gave up 5 bases, with 13 bases separating them. CDR3 length equals 15 residues.

The V call is TRBV5-1, the J call TRBJ1-1; perhaps TRBD1 as D (6 bases). This CDR3 has 16 amino acids. The V gene's germline CDR1 is SGHRS and CDR2 YFSETQ. V shed 4 bases and J shed 0 bases, with 16 bases lying between them. The CDR3 sequence: CASSPGQGQVNTEAFF. CDR3 nucleotides: TGCGCCAGCAGCCCTGGCCAGGGACAAGTGAACACTGAAGCTTTCTTT.

Ten or more counts support this clonotype. The rearrangement links TRBV10-3 to TRBJ2-7; TRBD2 might be the D (7 bases). Trimming removed 4 bases at V and 3 bases at J, with 13 bases between. The CDR3 has 14 residues. Germline V gene lookup returns CDR1 ENHRY and CDR2 SYGVKD. The CDR3 region is CAISGGGGYYEQYF. CDR3 nucleotide sequence: TGTGCCATCAGTGGTGGGGGGGGCTACTACGAGCAGTACTTC.

The sample holds many counts of this clonotype. This rearrangement joins TRBV20-1 to TRBJ2-3; TRBD2 agrees at 9 bases. The length of the CDR3 is 18 residues. From germline, CDR1 is DFQATT and CDR2 SNEGSKA (reference sequence). V dropped 4 bases and J dropped 0; count of bases not matched to a gene: 14. The chain's CDR3 is CSAKGVISGSLSTDTQYF. For the CDR3, the DNA is TGCAGTGCTAAGGGCGTGATTAGCGGGAGCCTTAGCACAGATACGCAGTATTTT.

As regards this clonotype: This may be a read error, as it is one base from a much larger clone. V usage is TRBV28 and J usage is TRBJ2-5, with D unclear. The CDR3 totals 16 residues. Germline values: CDR1 MDHEN, CDR2 SYDVKM. The CDR3 coding sequence is TGTGCCGGCAGCGAACGACGAATTCGAGCTCCAGAGACCCAGTACTTC. It yields the protein CAGSERRIRAPETQYF. The complete variable domain, with remaining parts taken from reference TRBV28 and TRBJ2-5, reads DVKVTQSSRYLVKRTGEKVFLECVQDMDHENMFWYRQDPGLGLRLIYFSYDVKMKEKGDIPEGYSVSREKKERFSLILESASTNQTSMYLCAGSERRIRAPETQYFGPGTRLLVL.

This clonotype was counted a few times. The rearrangement uses TRBV2 and TRBJ2-6; 7 bases are shared with TRBD1. With 6 bases clipped from V and 0 bases from J, the junction kept 5 bases outside the gene matches. CDR1 is SNHLY and CDR2 is FYNNEI in the germline V gene. The CDR3 covers 16 residues. The CDR3 loop reads CASRWDRLSGANVLTF. CDR3 coding DNA: TGTGCCAGCAGATGGGACAGACTCTCTGGGGCCAACGTCCTGACTTTC. The whole variable domain, filled in from reference TRBV2 and TRBJ2-6, reads EPEVTQTPSHQVTQMGQEVILRCVPISNHLYFYWYRQILGQKVEFLVSFYNNEISEKSEIFDDQFSVERPDGSNFTLKIRSTKLEDSAMYFCASRWDRLSGANVLTFGAGSRLTVL.

A few counts support this clonotype. The chain carries TRBV20-1 and TRBJ2-5; D is unresolved. Germline V gives CDR1 DFQATT, CDR2 SNEGSKA (reference sequence). CDR3 length equals 10 residues. CDR3 bases: TGCAGCGCCGGGCGTTTGACCCAGTACTTC. It encodes CSAGRLTQYF.

There are a few counts of this clonotype. This sequence joins TRBV9 and TRBJ2-1; D is uncertain. Germline values: CDR1 SGDLS, CDR2 YYNGEE. With 3 bases removed from V and 6 bases from J, the gap between germline ends came to 10 bases. The CDR3 has 13 residues. The CDR3 spells CASSEFGSNEQFF. The CDR3 DNA follows: TGTGCCAGCAGCGAATTTGGAAGCAATGAGCAGTTCTTC.

This clonotype was detected only a few times. The V and J genes are TRBV10-3 and TRBJ1-2, with 9 bases that match TRBD1. The CDR3 loop spans 14 amino acids. Germline CDR1 reads ENHRY; CDR2 reads SYGVKD. V lost 2 bases to trimming and J lost 8 bases; unmatched junction nucleotides: 6. The CDR3 sequence is CAISETRQGEGYTF. CDR3 nucleotide sequence: TGTGCCATCAGTGAGACCCGACAGGGGGAGGGCTACACCTTC.

This clonotype was seen a handful of times. The gene calls are TRBV2 and TRBJ2-1; weak D call: TRBD2 (5 bases). The CDR3 extends over 14 amino acids. Trimming took 6 bases from V and 3 from J, leaving 12 bases between them. Looked up from germline, CDR1 is SNHLY and CDR2 is FYNNEI. Written as DNA, the CDR3 is TGTGCCAGCAGGGGTAGCGCACACTACAATGAGCAGTTCTTC. This encodes CASRGSAHYNEQFF.

The chain joins TRBV7-2 to TRBJ2-5; 9 nucleotides align to TRBD2. Germline CDR1 SGHTA, CDR2 FQGNSA. V was clipped by 4 bases and J by 5 bases; unmatched bases: 14. There are 17 residues in the CDR3. The CDR3 loop reads CASSSVGARGGRETQYF. CDR3 nucleotides: TGTGCCAGCAGCTCCGTTGGGGCGCGGGGGGGGCGGGAGACCCAGTACTTC. Full variable domain (remainder filled in from reference TRBV7-2 and TRBJ2-5): GAGVSQSPSNKVTEKGKDVELRCDPISGHTALYWYRQSLGQGLEFLIYFQGNSAPDKSGLPSDRFSAERTGGSVSTLTIQRTQQEDSAVYLCASSSVGARGGRETQYFGPGTRLLVL.